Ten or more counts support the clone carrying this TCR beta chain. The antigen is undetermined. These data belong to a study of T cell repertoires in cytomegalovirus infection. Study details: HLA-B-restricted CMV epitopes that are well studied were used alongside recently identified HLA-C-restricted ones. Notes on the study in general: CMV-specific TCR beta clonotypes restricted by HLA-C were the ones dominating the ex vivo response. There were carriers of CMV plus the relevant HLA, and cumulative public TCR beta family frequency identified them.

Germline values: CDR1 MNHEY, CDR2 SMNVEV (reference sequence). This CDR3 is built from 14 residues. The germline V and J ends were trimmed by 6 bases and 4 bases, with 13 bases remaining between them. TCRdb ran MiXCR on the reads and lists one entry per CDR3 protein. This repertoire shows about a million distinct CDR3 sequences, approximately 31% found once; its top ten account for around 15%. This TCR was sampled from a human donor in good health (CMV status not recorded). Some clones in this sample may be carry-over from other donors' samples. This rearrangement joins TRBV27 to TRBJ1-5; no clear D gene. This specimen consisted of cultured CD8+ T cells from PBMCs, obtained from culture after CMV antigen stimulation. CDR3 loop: CASSLPGRNQPQHF. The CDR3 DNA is TGTGCCAGCAGCTTACCGGGGAGGAATCAGCCCCAGCATTTT.